This T cell receptor beta chain comes out of a study of T cells in women clearing cervical HPV infection. Study at large: Controls were women whose single incident HPV16 infection cleared within 12 months without precancer or cancer. Controls gave blood once infection was undetectable; cases at lesion identification. Study conclusions and caveats: TRBV6-7 relative abundance averaged roughly 0.1% in cases and 0.15% to 0.2% in controls.

Assay used: immunoSEQ multiplex PCR; TCRdb lists only in-frame clones, some missing. The table lists about 39,000 clones. HPV was found by MY09/MY11 PCR and dot-blot genotyping. There are 16 residues in the CDR3. Trimming took 9 bases from V and 1 from J; bases not matched to a gene: 13. Details on this clone: Its target is not known. The read ends 3 residues shy of where the CDR3 ends; the end is completed using the germline J gene.

The clonotype comes from a woman aged 18 to 75 with a cervical HPV16 infection that either progressed to CIN3+ or cleared (not recorded which). The rearrangement uses TRBV12-3 or TRBV12-4 and TRBJ2-7; 9 nucleotides agree with TRBD2. The specimen sequenced was blood buffy coat. The sequenced part of the CDR3 DNA is TGTGCCAGTGGGTTGACAGCGGGGGGCGGATCCTACGAG. It encodes CASGLTAGGGSYE. The whole CDR3 protein is CASGLTAGGGSYEQYF.